The subject of this entry is one T cell receptor beta chain. Its antigen is unknown. This sample was included in a study of memory CD4+ T cells and cytomegalovirus serostatus. Overall study context: Of the healthy Belgian adults, fewer than 10 were CMV seropositive and 24 seronegative.

CDR3 length: 15 residues. With V trimmed by 7 bases and J by 4 bases, 12 bases remained unmatched. Germline CDR1 is SQVTM and CDR2 is ANQGSEA. Clones were sequenced by immunoSEQ multiplex PCR, and TCRdb holds only the in-frame ones, with some missing. The sample lists tens of thousands of clones, roughly 78% occurring once. Study-level points and caveats: Each of approximately 61 CMV-associated TCRbeta sequences occurred in one to five individuals.

The sort gate was single viable CD3+CD4+CD8-CD45RO+ cells for memory CD4+ T cells. Serum IgG to CMV pp150, pp28, p38 and p52 defined serostatus. Total CD4+ T cells were enriched by CD4 positive selection. The chain is built from TRBV29-1 and TRBJ2-1, with TRBD1 identical over 8 bases. The clonotype originates from an adult in good health and CMV-seropositive. Specimen: memory CD4+ T cells from blood. This CDR3 reads CSGTGGTGLYNEQFF. The CDR3 DNA sequence: TGCAGCGGTACGGGCGGGACAGGCCTATACAATGAGCAGTTCTTC.